This entry concerns a single T cell receptor beta chain. Losses at the gene ends were 3 bases for V and 1 base for J; bases not matched to a gene: 4. The CDR3 is made up of 14 amino acids. The V gene's germline CDR1 is SQVTM and CDR2 ANQGSEA. CD8 cells regarded as naive lacked CD45RO, were positively chosen for CCR7, and omitted terminally differentiated effector memory CD45RA+ cells. This record comes from a study of shared clonotypes between healthy human individuals. Study context: For every donor, three CD4 naive, three CD4 memory, two CD8 naive and one CD8 memory plates were used.

Clones were read by immunoSEQ multiplex PCR, and TCRdb kept only the in-frame ones, dropping some. The table has about 800,000 clones, 95% to 97% seen once; the top ten hold over 0.2%. The rearrangement uses TRBV29-1 and TRBJ2-7, with 9 bases lining up with TRBD1. This clonotype was obtained from a man in his thirties or forties in good health. Sequenced input: naive CD8+ T cells sorted from blood. DNA for the CDR3: TGCAGCGTTGAGGGGGGGACAGGGTCCTACGAGCAGTACTTC. Encoded protein: CSVEGGTGSYEQYF.